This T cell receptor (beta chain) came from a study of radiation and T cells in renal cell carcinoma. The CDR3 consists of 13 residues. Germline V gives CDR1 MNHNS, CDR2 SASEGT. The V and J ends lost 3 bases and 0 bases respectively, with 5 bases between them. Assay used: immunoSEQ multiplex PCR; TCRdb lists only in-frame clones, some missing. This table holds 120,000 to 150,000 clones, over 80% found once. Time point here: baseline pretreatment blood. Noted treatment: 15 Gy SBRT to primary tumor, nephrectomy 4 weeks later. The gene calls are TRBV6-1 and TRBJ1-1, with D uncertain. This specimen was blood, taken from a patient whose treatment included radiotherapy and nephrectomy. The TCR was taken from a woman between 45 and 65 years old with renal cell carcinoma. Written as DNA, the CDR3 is TGTGCCAGCAGTGAGGAGATGAACACTGAAGCTTTCTTT. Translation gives CASSEEMNTEAFF.